Listed below are T cell receptor beta chains from one sample, sequenced in a study of identical twins. One entry per CDR3 protein, called by TCRdb with MiXCR from the 5' RACE reads. The repertoire holds some 250,000 distinct CDR3 sequences, with over 5% as singletons. This same sample was also taken into another study, of T cells expressing NK-cell markers.

The source material was CD8+ T cells sorted from blood. These receptor sequences come from a woman between 18 and 29 years old in good health. Each CDR3 is given with its conserved first and last residue. A D gene is named only where the DNA matches it firmly. Rows may omit the clone size; those that give it use once, few, many or a size class.

abundance	v_gene	j_gene	len	d_gene	CDR3aa	CDR3nt
-	TRBV10-2	TRBJ2-3	14	TRBD1	CASSPGQSPDTQYF	TGCGCCAGCAGCCCGGGACAGAGCCCAGATACGCAGTATTTT
few	TRBV5-6	TRBJ1-2	15	-	CASNSDTGVSYGYTF	TGTGCCAGCAACTCCGACACGGGGGTTTCCTATGGCTACACCTTC
few	TRBV4-3	TRBJ2-7	17	-	CASSQARRIEGSYEQYF	TGCGCCAGCAGCCAGGCCCGCAGAATTGAGGGCTCCTACGAGCAGTACTTC
few	TRBV5-6	TRBJ2-1	16	-	CASSFYRGPRDNEQFF	TGTGCCAGCAGCTTCTATCGGGGGCCACGAGACAATGAGCAGTTCTTC
few	TRBV9	TRBJ2-5	13	-	CASSVGGRETQYF	TGTGCCAGCAGCGTAGGAGGGAGGGAGACCCAGTACTTC
-	TRBV29-1	TRBJ1-4	14	-	CSVEWLEPNEKLFF	TGCAGCGTTGAATGGTTGGAGCCTAATGAAAAACTGTTTTTT
-	TRBV5-1	TRBJ2-7	14	TRBD1	CASSFAGGPYEQYF	TGCGCCAGCAGCTTTGCAGGGGGCCCCTACGAGCAGTACTTC
many	TRBV3-1	TRBJ2-7	16	TRBD2	CASSQGRAGAGYEQYF	TGTGCCAGCAGCCAAGGTAGAGCGGGAGCCGGCTACGAGCAGTACTTC
-	TRBV4-2	TRBJ2-1	14	TRBD2	CASRDPGLENEQFF	TGTGCCAGCAGGGATCCGGGACTAGAAAATGAGCAGTTCTTC
few	TRBV9	TRBJ2-1	11	-	CASGIDNEQFF	TGTGCCAGCGGTATTGACAATGAGCAGTTCTTC
few	TRBV9	TRBJ2-1	15	TRBD2	CASSAPSSGDNEQFF	TGTGCCAGCAGCGCCCCGAGTAGCGGGGATAATGAGCAGTTCTTC
-	TRBV7-9	TRBJ1-1	15	-	CASRVGGSRDEEAFF	TGTGCCAGCAGGGTTGGAGGTAGCCGGGACGAGGAGGCTTTCTTT